This paragraph reports one TCR beta chain. The table lists this clonotype with a few counts. The antigen it binds to is not known. There are no base qualities to consult, and no much larger clone falls within one base. V drops 4 bases and J drops 7 bases, leaving 9 bases in between. From its cysteine to its phenylalanine, the CDR3 spans 12 amino acids. The sequence is cut down to CDR3 DNA, 36 bases in frame from base 1. From a lookup of the germline V gene, CDR1 and CDR2 are LGHNA and YSLEER. The data belong to a study of T-cell memory formation after mild COVID-19 (dated by TCRdb to about 2021). Regarding the research as a whole: Most TCR sequence clusters were specific to one of the two donors. The cohort was made up of two young adult volunteers, one female and one male, who were previously healthy. In a couple of donors, T-cell clones that expanded and contracted after mild COVID-19 were tracked by sequencing TCRalpha and TCRbeta repertoires over time.

Overall study outcomes, separate from this receptor: Contracting CD4+ clones were found mainly in CM and EM memory subsets, while CD8+ clones were enriched in EMRA. Some responding clones were detected in pre-infection memory, which suggested that pre-existing cross-reactive memory T cells had joined the SARS-CoV-2 response. The study included only a couple of mild cases, and larger cohorts that include severe cases with pre-infection samples were judged to be necessary. The second-wave clones that peaked on day 37 were not confirmed to be SARS-CoV-2 specific. Clones that contracted from day 15 to 85 showed balanced CD4/CD8 phenotypes, whereas a second wave of clones that expanded from day 15 to 37 leaned towards CD4+.

Ficoll-Paque density gradient centrifugation was the method used to isolate PBMCs. Sequencing instrument: Illumina NovaSeq 6000. cDNA libraries for TCRalpha and TCRbeta were prepared by 5'RACE using constant-segment primers, with sample barcodes and unique molecular identifiers added. Trizol reagent was used to extract RNA from every sample. Library amplification was performed in two PCR steps, and a second sample barcode and Illumina TruSeq adapters were introduced in the second step. The libraries were sequenced on an Illumina NovaSeq using 2 x 150 bp paired-end reads. Regarding the original processing steps: With migec v1.2.7, reads were demultiplexed and then collapsed into UMI-guided consensus sequences. With mixcr v2.1.11, UMI consensuses were aligned to TRA and TRB V and J templates and assembled into clonotypes. Expanded or contracted clonotypes were those called significant by both edgeR and NoisET, with noise models trained on biological replicates. For edgeR calls, the thresholds were a false discovery rate-adjusted p below 0.01 and a log2 fold-change of 1. As an exploratory analysis of dynamics, max-normalized trajectories of the 1000 most abundant clonotypes were examined with PCA combined with hierarchical clustering. Separately sequenced CD4+ and CD8+ repertoires were used to assign the CD4 or CD8 phenotype of responding clones. TCRdb reran the public reads through fastp at Q25 and MiXCR, keeping productive beta chains. Each record represents a unique CDR3 protein, reported with the most common genes and DNA among its rows. The V and J calls follow TCRdb's processing rather than the paper's. The sample table records around 470,000 distinct CDR3 sequences; 20% of these occur just once. Around 8% of the sample is in the top ten clones.

This sequence originates from an adult woman who had mild COVID-19 (a few samples of this study predate the infection). The sample titles of this study are shuffled in the database, so cell type and time point are left out; the donor was told from shared clones. What was sequenced was PBMCs or a T cell subset sorted from them (not recorded which). The chain couples TRBV4-3 to TRBJ2-3; the D gene is possibly TRBD2, with 5 bases matching. The DNA sequence is as follows: TGCGCCAGCAGCCCCCCGGGGAATACGCAGTATTTT. Protein translation: CASSPPGNTQYF.